Listed below are T cell receptor beta chains from one sample, sequenced in a study of blood T cell repertoires in COVID-19. TCRdb's table, derived via immunoSEQ multiplex PCR, lists solely in-frame clones and lacks some. The sample lists approximately 170,000 clones, 88% occurring once. The sample was peripheral blood. All receptors derive from a man aged 60 to 69 with acute or convalescent COVID-19. Both conserved end residues are part of each CDR3. A D gene is named only where the DNA matches it firmly. Only part of the rows carry a size: once, few, many, or a class if the clone is expanded.

v_gene	abundance	j_gene	d_gene	CDR3aa	CDR3nt
TRBV11-2	.	TRBJ2-7	TRBD1	CASSSKTGVEQYF	TGTGCCAGCAGCTCCAAGACAGGGGTCGAGCAGTACTTC
TRBV10-3	.	TRBJ1-1	TRBD1	CAISESKSGGNTEAFF	TGTGCCATCAGTGAGTCGAAATCAGGGGGGAACACTGAAGCTTTCTTT
TRBV20-1	.	TRBJ1-1	.	CSARGNTEAFF	TGCAGTGCCCGGGGGAACACTGAAGCTTTCTTT
TRBV6-6	.	TRBJ2-3	TRBD2	CASTRLAGVLTDTQYF	TGTGCCAGCACCAGACTAGCGGGAGTATTGACAGATACGCAGTATTTT
TRBV6-5	.	TRBJ1-5	TRBD1	CASSLGQGVNQPQHF	TGTGCCAGCAGTCTAGGACAGGGGGTGAATCAGCCCCAGCATTTT
TRBV30	.	TRBJ2-2	TRBD2	CARGTSGRSNTGELFF	TGTGCCCGCGGGACTAGCGGGAGATCGAACACCGGGGAGCTGTTTTTT
TRBV30	.	TRBJ1-4	TRBD1	CAWGTGGADEKLFF	TGTGCCTGGGGCACAGGGGGCGCGGATGAAAAACTGTTTTTT
TRBV19	.	TRBJ2-7	TRBD1	CASSIRGGDRSYEQYF	TGTGCCAGTAGTATTAGGGGCGGGGACAGGTCCTACGAGCAGTACTTC
TRBV3-1/TRBV3-2	.	TRBJ2-2	TRBD2	CASSLRTGGYTGELFF	TGTGCCAGCAGCCTGAGGACGGGGGGGTACACCGGGGAGCTGTTTTTT
TRBV30	.	TRBJ1-1	.	CAWSWGQTLNTEAFF	TGTGCCTGGAGTTGGGGGCAGACGTTGAACACTGAAGCTTTCTTT
TRBV5-1	.	TRBJ1-3	.	CASSRDTGTSGNTIYF	TGCGCCAGCAGCAGAGATACAGGGACCTCTGGAAACACCATATATTTT
TRBV9	.	TRBJ2-1	TRBD2	CASSDSGGAYNEQFF	TGTGCCAGCAGCGATAGCGGGGGGGCTTACAATGAGCAGTTCTTC
TRBV5-8	.	TRBJ2-1	TRBD1	CASSHRDSSYNEQFF	TGTGCCAGCAGCCACCGGGACAGCTCCTACAATGAGCAGTTCTTC
TRBV18	once	TRBJ1-2	.	CASSPRQYGYTF	TGTGCCAGCTCACCCAGACAGTATGGCTACACCTTC
TRBV19	.	TRBJ2-2	TRBD2	CASKSRRTSFHTGELFF	TGTGCCAGTAAAAGTCGGAGGACTAGCTTCCACACCGGGGAGCTGTTTTTT
TRBV2	.	TRBJ2-7	.	CASSEARGSYEQYF	TGTGCCAGCAGTGAAGCAAGGGGGTCCTACGAGCAGTACTTC
TRBV4-1	once	TRBJ1-1	.	CASSQLQGGATEAFF	TGCGCCAGCAGCCAACTTCAAGGGGGGGCCACTGAAGCTTTCTTT
TRBV29-1	.	TRBJ1-1	.	CSGSRGLNTEAFF	TGCAGCGGGTCTAGGGGGTTGAACACTGAAGCTTTCTTT
TRBV18	.	TRBJ2-2	.	CASSPAGSTGELFF	TGTGCCAGCTCACCAGCCGGGAGCACCGGGGAGCTGTTTTTT
TRBV19	.	TRBJ2-3	.	CASQKGANKNTQYF	TGTGCCAGTCAGAAAGGGGCGAATAAGAATACGCAGTATTTT
TRBV27	.	TRBJ1-2	TRBD1	CASSLKLDRAYGYTF	TGTGCCAGCAGTTTAAAACTGGACAGGGCCTATGGCTACACCTTC
TRBV7-6	.	TRBJ2-5	TRBD2	CASSLLSGRGQETQYF	TGTGCCAGCAGCCTACTTAGCGGGAGGGGTCAAGAGACCCAGTACTTC
TRBV18	once	TRBJ2-3	.	CASSPAGGGGADTQYF	TGTGCCAGCTCACCCGCAGGGGGCGGGGGTGCAGATACGCAGTATTTT
TRBV10-1	.	TRBJ2-3	TRBD1	CASSEQGQGSGTDTQYF	TGCGCCAGCAGTGAGCAAGGACAGGGGTCCGGCACAGATACGCAGTATTTT